The 9 T cell receptor beta chains listed next were all sequenced from one sample in a study of OX40 agonist ivuxolimab in advanced cancers. TCRdb keeps only in-frame clones here, not all; method: immunoSEQ multiplex PCR. The repertoire includes tens of thousands of clones, 78% of them detected once, and around 13% sits in the top ten. The material was CD4+ or CD8+ T cells sorted from blood, obtained in a trial of the OX40 agonist ivuxolimab. Every receptor here comes from an adult with an advanced solid tumor such as melanoma, head and neck, liver or kidney cancer.

This rearrangement joins TRBV7-3 to TRBJ2-3, with D possibly TRBD2 on 6 matching bases. From germline, CDR1 is SGHTA and CDR2 FQGTGA. CDR3 length: 14 residues. V was trimmed by 5 bases and J by 3 bases, leaving 12 bases between them. CDR3 loop: CASSPYRGTDTQYF. The CDR3 bases are TGTGCCAGCAGCCCCTATCGGGGGACAGATACGCAGTATTTT.

This chain joins TRBV14 and TRBJ2-7; TRBD2 matches 9 bases. This CDR3 has 16 amino acids. The V segment lost 4 bases and the J segment 4 bases; nucleotides outside the gene matches: 11. CDR1 is SGHDN and CDR2 is FVKESK in the germline V gene. In nucleotides, the CDR3 is TGTGCCAGCAGCCGTAGAGTAGCGGGAGTTGATTACGAGCAGTACTTC. Protein sequence: CASSRRVAGVDYEQYF.

V usage is TRBV6-6 and J usage is TRBJ2-1; D might be TRBD1 (5 bases). The germline V gene has CDR1 MNHNY and CDR2 SVGAGI (reference sequence). The length of the CDR3 is 13 residues. V lost 1 base and J 4 bases, leaving 5 bases between the germline ends. The CDR3 coding sequence is TGTGCCAGCAGTTACTACAGGTACAATGAGCAGTTCTTC. Protein sequence: CASSYYRYNEQFF.

The CDR3 spells CASSPHRATNEKLFF. The CDR3, as DNA: TGCGCCAGCAGCCCTCACAGGGCAACTAATGAAAAACTGTTTTTT. This chain links TRBV5-1 with TRBJ1-4; TRBD1 might be the D (6 bases). In germline, CDR1 is SGHRS, CDR2 YFSETQ. This CDR3 contains 15 residues. V was pared by 4 bases and J by 0 bases, with 10 bases between.

This CDR3 reads CATKQGTATGELFF. CDR3 coding DNA: TGTGCCACCAAACAGGGAACGGCCACCGGGGAGCTGTTTTTT. The chain joins TRBV19 to TRBJ2-2, with TRBD1 as a possible D gene (6 bases). V was pared by 10 bases and J by 4 bases, with 16 bases between. Germline CDR1 is LNHDA and CDR2 is SQIVND (reference sequence). The CDR3 is 14 amino acids. Full variable domain (remainder filled in from reference TRBV19 and TRBJ2-2): DGGITQSPKYLFRKEGQNVTLSCEQNLNHDAMYWYRQDPGQGLRLIYYSQIVNDFQKGDIAEGYSVSREKKESFPLTVTSAQKNPTAFYLCATKQGTATGELFFGEGSRLTVL.

The genes are TRBV9 and TRBJ2-7; possibly TRBD1 for D (5 bases). The CDR3 loop spans 15 amino acids. V lost 0 bases and J 1 base, leaving 11 bases between the germline ends. The germline V gene has CDR1 SGDLS and CDR2 YYNGEE. As DNA, the CDR3 is TGTGCCAGCAGCGTAGCCCAGGGTGGGTCCTACGAGCAGTACTTC. Encoded protein: CASSVAQGGSYEQYF. Variable domain in full (rest from reference TRBV9 and TRBJ2-7): DSGVTQTPKHLITATGQRVTLRCSPRSGDLSVYWYQQSLDQGLQFLIQYYNGEERAKGNILERFSAQQFPDLHSELNLSSLELGDSALYFCASSVAQGGSYEQYFGPGTRLTVT.

The gene calls are TRBV6-6 and TRBJ2-1, with 7 nucleotides matching TRBD1. V lost 6 bases, J lost 0 bases, and 2 bases stayed unmatched. Per the germline V gene, CDR1 is MNHNY and CDR2 is SVGAGI (reference sequence). The CDR3 length is 14 residues. The CDR3 spells CASRTGSSYNEQFF. DNA for the CDR3: TGTGCCAGCAGGACAGGGAGCTCCTACAATGAGCAGTTCTTC.

The chain couples TRBV29-1 to TRBJ1-4; D uncertain. The germline CDR1 and CDR2 sequences are SQVTM and ANQGSEA. Trimming took off 7 bases at V and 5 bases at J, with 14 bases between the two ends. The CDR3 extends over 13 amino acids. The CDR3 is CSARGLTNEKLFF. Here the CDR3 DNA reads TGCAGCGCCCGGGGTCTTACAAATGAAAAACTGTTTTTT.

The chain couples TRBV19 to TRBJ2-5; tentative D call: TRBD2 (6 bases). Trimming took off 7 bases at V and 1 base at J, with 19 bases between the two ends. Germline-derived CDR1 and CDR2 are LNHDA and SQIVND (reference sequence). The CDR3 is 16 amino acids. CDR3 sequence reads: CASTPRWGDFQETQYF. CDR3 DNA: TGTGCCAGTACCCCCCGCTGGGGGGACTTCCAAGAGACCCAGTACTTC.